The 23 T cell receptor beta chains given below trace back to one sample, sequenced in a study of OX40 agonist ivuxolimab in advanced cancers. Repertoires were generated with immunoSEQ multiplex PCR, while TCRdb's copy carries only in-frame clones and drops some. The sample lists tens of thousands of clones, about 89% occurring once. The starting material was CD4+ or CD8+ T cells sorted from blood, obtained in a trial of the OX40 agonist ivuxolimab. All receptors come from an adult with an advanced solid tumor such as melanoma, head and neck, liver or kidney cancer.

Of note for this clone: Compared with germline, one end of the junction differs, possibly owing to a read error. The chain links TRBV2 to TRBJ2-1; D not certain. The CDR3 extends over 17 amino acids. Germline-derived CDR1 and CDR2 are SNHLY and FYNNEI. This CDR3 reads CASSEGVVLGQDNEQFF. In DNA, the CDR3 is TGTGCCAGCAGCGAAGGAGTAGTTTTGGGCCAGGACAATGAGCAGTTCTTC.

The V gene is TRBV5-6, the J gene TRBJ1-5; a weak D match, TRBD1 (5 bases). V lost 1 base, J lost 2 bases, and 10 bases lay in between. This CDR3 has 15 amino acids. The germline gives CDR1 SGHDT, CDR2 YYEEEE. CDR3 DNA: TGTGCCAGCAGCTTGTCGGCAGGGCGCAATCAGCCCCAGCATTTT. Translated: CASSLSAGRNQPQHF.

The chain links TRBV19 to TRBJ1-1, with unresolved D. The CDR3 sequence is 16 residues long. V lost 4 bases and J 4 bases, leaving 19 bases between the germline ends. CDR1 and CDR2 (germline): LNHDA, SQIVND (reference sequence). The chain's CDR3 is CASSRVERASGTEAFF. The CDR3 region has the DNA TGTGCCAGTAGTAGAGTAGAGAGGGCCAGCGGCACTGAAGCTTTCTTT.

This clone was picked up one time. This chain links TRBV9 with TRBJ1-3; no clear D. The CDR3 length is 13 residues. V lost 2 bases and J 6 bases, leaving 9 bases between the germline ends. Germline CDR1 and CDR2: SGDLS and YYNGEE. CDR3 residues: CASSVGLLNTIYF. The CDR3 DNA reads TGTGCCAGCAGCGTCGGTCTCCTAAACACCATATATTTT.

The V and J genes are TRBV7-6 and TRBJ2-7; 10 nucleotides line up with TRBD2. The V gene's germline CDR1 is SGHVS and CDR2 FNYEAQ. J gave up 0 bases and V 5 bases, and 10 bases lay outside the gene matches. The CDR3 contains 17 residues. The CDR3 spells CASSRPVSSGSSYEQYF. The CDR3, as DNA: TGTGCCAGCAGCCGACCTGTCTCTAGCGGGAGCTCCTACGAGCAGTACTTC.

The chain links TRBV18 to TRBJ1-1, with D possibly TRBD1 on 6 matching bases. The CDR3 runs 12 residues. The germline V and J ends were trimmed by 8 bases and 8 bases, with 15 bases remaining between them. Germline V CDR1 and CDR2: KGHSH, LQKENI. The CDR3 loop reads CASGDTITEAFF. The DNA for the CDR3 is TGTGCCAGCGGGGACACAATAACCGAAGCTTTCTTT.

The gene calls are TRBV7-2 and TRBJ2-7, with 13 bases identical to TRBD2. The CDR3 is made up of 19 amino acids. CDR1 is SGHTA and CDR2 is FQGNSA in the germline V gene. Trimming at V came to 5 bases and at J to 2 bases, leaving 15 bases not matched to a gene. Here the CDR3 DNA reads TGTGCCAGCAGCCAAACCGGGACTAGCGGGATAACCCTTACCTACGAGCAGTACTTC. It encodes CASSQTGTSGITLTYEQYF.

This rearrangement joins TRBV5-6 to TRBJ1-2; 8 positions agree with TRBD1. The CDR3 totals 16 residues. J lost 0 bases, V lost 4 bases, and 8 bases had no gene match. CDR1 and CDR2 (germline): SGHDT, YYEEEE. CDR3 region: CASSRGQGAPNYGYTF. The CDR3, as DNA: TGTGCCAGCAGCCGAGGACAGGGCGCCCCTAACTATGGCTACACCTTC.

This chain joins TRBV7-2 and TRBJ1-2; D unclear. Germline V lookup: CDR1 SGHTA, CDR2 FQGNSA. CDR3 length equals 16 residues. With 5 bases removed from V and 8 bases from J, the gap between germline ends came to 24 bases. The CDR3 DNA reads TGTGCCAGCAGCCCCCCCGGACGGGGATATATTTGGGGCTACACCTTC. Translation gives CASSPPGRGYIWGYTF.

The CDR3 here is CASSLANQPPYNEQFF. Written as DNA, the CDR3 is TGCGCCAGCAGCTTGGCCAACCAACCCCCCTACAATGAGCAGTTCTTC. The rearrangement links TRBV5-1 to TRBJ2-1; D is uncertain. Germline assignment: CDR1 SGHRS and CDR2 YFSETQ. The CDR3 is made up of 16 amino acids. V lost 0 bases and J 2 bases, leaving 12 bases between the germline ends.

The count of this clone is one. J is TRBJ2-3 and V is TRBV5-1; 10 bases fit TRBD2. The CDR3 is made up of 16 amino acids. V dropped 2 bases and J dropped 2; count of bases not matched to a gene: 5. The germline V gene has CDR1 SGHRS and CDR2 YFSETQ. The CDR3 coding sequence is TGCGCCAGCAGCTTTCTAGCGGGGGCCATCACAGATACGCAGTATTTT. Translated, it gives CASSFLAGAITDTQYF.

This clone was recorded once. The rearrangement uses TRBV7-9 and TRBJ2-1; no definite D call. V was shortened by 5 bases and J by 8 bases, with 13 bases between the two germline ends. In germline, CDR1 is SEHNR, CDR2 FQNEAQ (reference sequence). This CDR3 region has 13 residues. This CDR3 reads CASSPPTVYEQFF. The CDR3 DNA reads as TGTGCCAGCAGCCCCCCTACTGTCTATGAGCAGTTCTTC.

The rearrangement uses TRBV6-5 and TRBJ2-2; D remains ambiguous. The germline gives CDR1 MNHEY, CDR2 SVGAGI. The V and J ends lost 6 bases and 6 bases respectively, with 5 bases between them. CDR3 size: 11 residues. CDR3 amino acids: CASRAAGELFF. CDR3 nucleotide sequence: TGTGCCAGCAGGGCCGCCGGGGAGCTGTTTTTT.

The V gene is TRBV4-3, the J gene TRBJ1-6; 9 bases fit TRBD1. Losses at the gene ends were 0 bases for V and 9 bases for J; bases not matched to a gene: 3. The length of the CDR3 is 15 residues. Germline V gene lookup returns CDR1 LGHNA and CDR2 YSLEER. The CDR3 is CASSQDDRGSSPLHF. The CDR3 DNA sequence: TGCGCCAGCAGCCAAGATGACAGGGGGTCTTCACCCCTCCACTTT.

The genes are TRBV15 and TRBJ2-7; 9 bases are shared with TRBD1. The CDR3 totals 15 residues. Looked up from germline, CDR1 is LNHNV and CDR2 is YYDKDF (reference sequence). V lost 5 bases, J lost 5 bases, and 10 bases stayed unmatched. CDR3: CATSGSRQGGDEQYF. In DNA form, the CDR3 reads TGTGCCACCAGCGGATCCCGACAGGGGGGAGACGAGCAGTACTTC.

The gene calls are TRBV2 and TRBJ2-1, with TRBD1 as a possible D gene (5 bases). V dropped 6 bases and J dropped 0 bases, with 18 bases sitting between them. The germline V gene has CDR1 SNHLY and CDR2 FYNNEI. This CDR3 spans 17 amino acids. In DNA form, the CDR3 reads TGTGCCAGCAGCGTTACGCTGACAACAGGCTCCTACAATGAGCAGTTCTTC. It is translated as CASSVTLTTGSYNEQFF.

This clone was recorded only once. The chain uses TRBV6-1 and TRBJ2-2, with 7 bases matching TRBD2. This CDR3 is 18 amino acids long. The V gene's germline CDR1 is MNHNS and CDR2 SASEGT. Losses at the gene ends were 3 bases for V and 6 bases for J; bases not matched to a gene: 16. CDR3 protein: CASSEAEIHSGLAGELFF. The CDR3 DNA sequence: TGTGCCAGCAGTGAGGCCGAGATACACTCCGGACTAGCCGGGGAGCTGTTTTTT.

This chain joins TRBV11-3 and TRBJ2-1, with D tentatively TRBD1 (6 bases). Deletions cut 5 bases from V and 8 bases from J, with 13 bases between. The CDR3 extends over 13 amino acids. CDR1 is SGHNT and CDR2 is YENEEA in the germline V gene. CDR3 in amino acids: CASSGGVWYEQFF. The CDR3 DNA follows: TGTGCCAGCAGCGGGGGCGTATGGTATGAGCAGTTCTTC.

The chain employs TRBV9 and TRBJ2-7, with 10 bases lining up with TRBD1. The ends lost 3 bases at V and 7 bases at J; junction bases unmatched: 4. The CDR3 totals 13 residues. Germline V gene data show CDR1 as SGDLS and CDR2 as YYNGEE. CDR3 nucleotide sequence: TGTGCCAGCAGCGCCTGGACAGGGGGTGAGCAGTACTTC. Its protein is CASSAWTGGEQYF.

This rearrangement joins TRBV2 to TRBJ1-5, with 9 bases fitting TRBD1. Germline assignment: CDR1 SNHLY and CDR2 FYNNEI. This CDR3 is built from 13 residues. V shed 5 bases, J shed 12 bases, and the junction held 8 bases outside the gene matches. The CDR3 spells CASSPGTGYFQHF. CDR3 DNA sequence: TGTGCCAGCAGTCCCGGGACAGGGTACTTCCAGCATTTT.

The chain is built from TRBV30 and TRBJ2-2; the D is unclear. CDR3 length: 11 residues. Trimming removed 5 bases at V and 6 bases at J, with 7 bases between. The germline V gene encodes CDR1 GTSNPN and CDR2 SVGIG (reference sequence). The DNA for the CDR3 is TGTGCCTGGGGAGAGTCCGGGGAGCTGTTTTTT. This translates into CAWGESGELFF.

This chain links TRBV15 with TRBJ1-2; no clear D. This CDR3 contains 15 residues. Germline loops: CDR1 LNHNV, CDR2 YYDKDF (reference sequence). Trimming pared 0 bases from V and 8 bases from J, leaving 16 bases between. CDR3 loop: CATSRDRVKGSGYTF. The CDR3 DNA is TGTGCCACCAGCAGAGATCGGGTCAAAGGCTCCGGCTACACCTTC.

This clone was observed a single time. V is TRBV30 and J is TRBJ1-2; D perhaps matches TRBD1 (6 bases). V was pared by 4 bases and J by 8 bases, with 17 bases between. Germline V gives CDR1 GTSNPN, CDR2 SVGIG (reference sequence). The CDR3 runs 13 residues. CDR3 nucleotides: TGTGCCTGGAACGGTGTAGGGGGAGGGGGCTACACCTTC. Protein sequence: CAWNGVGGGGYTF. Complete variable domain (other parts from reference TRBV30 and TRBJ1-2): SQTIHQWPATLVQPVGSPLSLECTVEGTSNPNLYWYRQAAGRGLQLLFYSVGIGQISSEVPQNLSASRPQDRQFILSSKKLLLSDSGFYLCAWNGVGGGGYTFGSGTRLTVV.